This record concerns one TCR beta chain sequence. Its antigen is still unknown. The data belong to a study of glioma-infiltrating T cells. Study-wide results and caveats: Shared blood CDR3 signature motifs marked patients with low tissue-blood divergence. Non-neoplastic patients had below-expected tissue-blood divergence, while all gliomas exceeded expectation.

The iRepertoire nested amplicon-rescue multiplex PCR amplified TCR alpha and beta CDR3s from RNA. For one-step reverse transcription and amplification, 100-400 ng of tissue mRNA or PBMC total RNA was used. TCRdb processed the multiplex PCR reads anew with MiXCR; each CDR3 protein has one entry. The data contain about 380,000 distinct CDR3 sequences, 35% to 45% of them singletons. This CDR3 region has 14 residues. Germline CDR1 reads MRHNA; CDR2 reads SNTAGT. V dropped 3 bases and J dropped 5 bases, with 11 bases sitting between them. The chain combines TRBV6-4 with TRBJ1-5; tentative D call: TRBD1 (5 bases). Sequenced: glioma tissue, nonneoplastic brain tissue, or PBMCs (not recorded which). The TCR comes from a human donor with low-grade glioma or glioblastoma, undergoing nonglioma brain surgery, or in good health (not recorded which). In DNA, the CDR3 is TGTGCCAGCAGTGAACTGGGGGGGGATCAGCCCCAGCATTTT. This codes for CASSELGGDQPQHF.